This TCR beta chain was recorded in a study of cytomegalovirus exposure and HLA in healthy donors. Study findings and constraints: According to reports, the classifier identified cytomegalovirus status with high specificity and sensitivity.

Germline values: CDR1 KGHSH, CDR2 LQKENI. V lost 3 bases, J lost 7 bases, and 1 base stayed unmatched. The CDR3 runs 13 residues. This clone appeared a single time. Its target is unknown. Healthy individuals who donated bone marrow served as the donors. PCR involved 60 Vbeta and 13 Jbeta primers. This table comes from immunoSEQ multiplex PCR, and its TCRdb copy is limited to in-frame clones, with some not included. Seen here are around 280,000 clones, approximately 90% observed once, and the top ten hold approximately 2.2%. This sequence joins TRBV18 and TRBJ1-2, with 11 bases aligning to TRBD1. The clonotype originates from a woman aged 18-29 years in good health and CMV-seronegative. Sequencing input: PBMCs. CDR3 sequence reads: CASSPGTGGGYTF. CDR3 DNA: TGTGCCAGCTCACCCGGGACAGGGGGTGGCTACACCTTC.